The source of this TCR beta chain is a study of metastatic and nonmetastatic thyroid tumors. About the study: Where malignant and benign thyroid patients were concerned, repertoires were compared across blood and tumor or nodule tissue. Study results and limitations: Across blood and tumor, TCR beta diversity in malignant thyroid tumors was reportedly significantly higher than in benign nodules.

Source study methods: Between-group CDR3 differences, defined by clinicopathological status, yielded a distant-metastasis classifier for papillary thyroid cancer. TCRdb re-called clones via MiXCR from the PCR reads. The V and J calls, along with clone size, are taken from TCRdb and not from the paper's own processing. This sample carries more than 40,000 clones, more than 3% of them seen once, and the ten largest clones take roughly a tenth. This clone was found a few times. Its target is unknown. Germline loops: CDR1 MDHEN, CDR2 SYDVKM. Trimming removed 6 bases at V and 3 bases at J, with 15 bases between. The CDR3 has 15 amino acids. Nobody among the patients had been given any treatment before thyroid surgery.

What was sequenced was blood. The clonotype comes from a female donor with papillary thyroid cancer or a benign thyroid nodule (not recorded which). Some clones in this sample may be carry-over from other donors' samples. The J gene is TRBJ2-1, the V gene TRBV28; the D gene is possibly TRBD1 (6 bases). The DNA of the CDR3 is TGTGCCAGCAGCTCGCACAGGGCAGGCTACAATGAGCAGTTCTTC. Protein sequence: CASSSHRAGYNEQFF.